This TCR beta chain derives from a study of blood T cell repertoires in COVID-19. About the research overall: Acute-phase and convalescent COVID-19 samples originated in the United States, Italy and Spain.

In germline, CDR1 is MGHRA, CDR2 YSYEKL. This CDR3 spans 14 amino acids. V lost 2 bases to trimming and J lost 5 bases, with 9 bases between them. Authors' processing steps: How many nucleated cells were present was estimated from reference gene primer amplification. Data came from immunoSEQ multiplex PCR; TCRdb stores just in-frame clones and leaves some out. That table furnishes V, J and clone size, whereas the DNA furnished D and trimming. The sample shows fewer than 300,000 clones, roughly 85% of them seen only once. Sequencing input: peripheral blood. The chain joins TRBV4-1 to TRBJ1-4; weak D call: TRBD1 (6 bases). The sequence was collected from a middle-aged man with active or convalescent COVID-19. CDR3 DNA: TGCGCCAGCAGCCAACAGGGGTGGAATGAAAAACTGTTTTTT. It codes for CASSQQGWNEKLFF.